This T cell receptor (beta chain) was obtained from a study of blood T cell repertoires in COVID-19. Study in general: The analysed material was cDNA or gDNA that came from T cells, B-cell-depleted T cells, or PBMCs.

The age range of participants was about 18 to 89 years, with residence in fewer than 25 US areas. Cohort assignment relied on participant-reported clinical history. Per the authors' pipeline: Nucleated cell number was recorded as an estimate derived from reference gene primer amplification. Profiling relied on immunoSEQ multiplex PCR, and the TCRdb table lists in-frame clones only, not all of them. The V and J calls and clone size were taken over from that table, and D and trimming were inferred from the DNA. The sample gives around 250,000 clones, roughly nine tenths of which show up once; 1.2% is in the top ten. This CDR3 has 11 amino acids. CDR1 and CDR2 (germline): SGHRS, YFSETQ. V shed 8 bases, J shed 6 bases, and the junction held 4 bases outside the gene matches.

This clonotype was obtained from a human donor in a cohort exposed to, infected with or recovered from COVID-19 (not recorded which). The donor label of this sample is uncertain. Source material: PBMCs or T cells enriched from blood (not recorded which). The rearrangement joins TRBV5-1 to TRBJ1-2; 7 bases are a match to TRBD1. The CDR3 DNA is TGCGCCAGTAGAACAGGGGATGGCTACACCTTC. It translates to CASRTGDGYTF.